The 31 T cell receptor beta chains listed next were all sequenced from one sample in a study of control samples from healthy donors and cancer patients. Clones were read by immunoSEQ multiplex PCR, and TCRdb kept only the in-frame ones, dropping some. This sample has 200,000 to 250,000 clones, with just under 95% found just once. Sequenced material: blood. The receptors here all came from a man in his fifties in good health.

This chain links TRBV6-6 with TRBJ2-7; no definite D call. Germline V gene lookup returns CDR1 MNHNY and CDR2 SVGAGI (reference sequence). The CDR3 contains 14 residues. Trimming took 4 bases from V and 0 from J, leaving 10 bases between them. CDR3 sequence reads: CASSSGPYSYEQYF. The CDR3 coding sequence is TGTGCCAGCAGTTCCGGCCCCTACTCCTACGAGCAGTACTTC.

This clone was seen only a few times. The V gene is TRBV7-3, the J gene TRBJ1-1; the D gene is possibly TRBD1 (6 bases). The CDR3 extends over 13 amino acids. Per the germline V gene, CDR1 is SGHTA and CDR2 is FQGTGA. V lost 1 base and J lost 3, with 6 bases in between. In DNA form, the CDR3 reads TGTGCCAGCAGCTTAAACAGGGACACTGAAGCTTTCTTT. This sequence encodes CASSLNRDTEAFF.

This clone was picked up one time. The chain is built from TRBV3-1 (or the pseudogene TRBV3-2) and TRBJ2-7, with TRBD1 identical over 7 bases. Trimming took 9 bases from V and 0 from J; bases not matched to a gene: 11. Per germline, CDR1 LGHDT and CDR2 YNNKEL (reference sequence). This CDR3 is built from 15 residues. The CDR3 region is CASCNGTASSYEQYF. CDR3 coding DNA: TGTGCCAGTTGTAACGGGACAGCGAGCTCCTACGAGCAGTACTTC.

The chain recombines TRBV5-6 with TRBJ2-5; D possibly corresponds to TRBD2 (7 bases). Germline-derived CDR1 and CDR2 are SGHDT and YYEEEE. This CDR3 region has 15 residues. V was shortened by 3 bases and J by 2 bases, with 14 bases between the two germline ends. CDR3 sequence: CASSSAGAGQETQYF. CDR3 DNA sequence: TGTGCCAGCAGCTCCGCGGGGGCAGGACAAGAGACCCAGTACTTC.

In its sample, this clone was seen a few times. The rearrangement links TRBV2 to TRBJ2-2; D is possibly TRBD2 (6 bases). Trimming cost V 7 bases and J 10 bases, with 16 bases left between them. CDR1 and CDR2 (germline): SNHLY, FYNNEI. The CDR3 runs 13 residues. The CDR3, as DNA: TGTGCCAGCATAGCGACGGGGGTCGAGGAGCTGTTTTTT. This sequence encodes CASIATGVEELFF.

The chain carries TRBV2 and TRBJ1-4; 11 bases line up with TRBD1. J lost 8 bases, V lost 7 bases, and 6 bases had no gene match. The germline gives CDR1 SNHLY, CDR2 FYNNEI. The CDR3 totals 14 residues. The CDR3 loop reads CASTGQGASEKLFF. The CDR3 nucleotides are TGTGCCAGCACCGGACAGGGGGCGTCGGAAAAACTGTTTTTT.

This chain links TRBV6-5 with TRBJ1-3, with D possibly being TRBD1 (6 bases). This CDR3 has 16 residues. V was shortened by 0 bases and J by 4 bases, with 13 bases between the two germline ends. The germline V gene has CDR1 MNHEY and CDR2 SVGAGI. CDR3 nucleotide sequence: TGTGCCAGCAGTTACTCGCTTAGGGGGAGGGGAAACACCATATATTTT. Translated: CASSYSLRGRGNTIYF.

The V call is TRBV5-1, the J call TRBJ1-1; 7 bases fit TRBD1. The length of the CDR3 is 13 residues. V lost 7 bases and J lost 6; bases outside the gene matches: 9. Per germline, CDR1 SGHRS and CDR2 YFSETQ. CDR3 protein: CASRSEGTAEAFF. The CDR3 DNA reads as TGCGCCAGCCGATCCGAAGGGACAGCTGAAGCTTTCTTT.

The count of this clone is one. This sequence joins TRBV7-6 and TRBJ2-6; TRBD1 might be the D (5 bases). Per germline, CDR1 SGHVS and CDR2 FNYEAQ. V was clipped by 2 bases and J by 0 bases, with 14 bases between them. The CDR3 spans 18 residues. The CDR3 coding sequence is TGTGCCAGCAGCTTAAGGGCAGGGCAAGCCTCTGGGGCCAACGTCCTGACTTTC. It codes for CASSLRAGQASGANVLTF.

The chain combines TRBV5-4 with TRBJ2-1; D possibly uses TRBD1 or TRBD2 (5 bases each). The CDR3 contains 15 residues. CDR1 SGHNT and CDR2 YYREEE come from the germline V gene (reference sequence). V shed 0 bases and J shed 1 base, with 8 bases lying between them. As DNA, the CDR3 is TGTGCCAGCAGCTTGGATGGGGGTTCCTACAATGAGCAGTTCTTC. Encoded protein: CASSLDGGSYNEQFF.

The gene calls are TRBV24-1 and TRBJ2-5; a possible D gene is TRBD1 (5 bases). V was cut by 4 bases and J by 4 bases, with 15 bases left in between. The CDR3 totals 15 residues. Germline values: CDR1 KGHDR, CDR2 SFDVKD. CDR3 nucleotide sequence: TGTGCCACCAGTGAGCCAAACAGGCGGCGAGAGACCCAGTACTTC. As protein: CATSEPNRRRETQYF.

This chain joins TRBV18 and TRBJ1-2; D unresolved. V lost 2 bases and J 5 bases, leaving 9 bases between the germline ends. The CDR3 runs 13 residues. The germline CDR1 and CDR2 sequences are KGHSH and LQKENI. In nucleotides, the CDR3 is TGTGCCAGCTCACCAGGGAATGGTTATGGCTACACCTTC. It yields the protein CASSPGNGYGYTF.

This rearrangement joins TRBV6-2 or TRBV6-3 to TRBJ2-3; D possibly matches TRBD1 or TRBD2 (6 bases each). CDR1 and CDR2 (germline): MNHEY, SVGEGT. The V end was cut by 2 bases, the J end by 2 bases, with 20 bases between. CDR3 length: 18 amino acids. The CDR3 protein is CASSYDAVRGESTDTQYF. In DNA form, the CDR3 reads TGTGCCAGCAGTTACGACGCAGTGAGGGGGGAATCCACAGATACGCAGTATTTT.

V and J are TRBV5-1 and TRBJ1-5; tentative D call: TRBD1 (6 bases). CDR1 is SGHRS, CDR2 YFSETQ, per germline. The CDR3 contains 15 residues. V lost 1 base and J lost 7, with 15 bases in between. Here the CDR3 reads CASSLYSGEEQPQHF. The CDR3 DNA is TGCGCCAGCAGCTTGTATTCAGGGGAGGAACAGCCCCAGCATTTT.

In the case of this clone: Given the absence of the conserved phenylalanine or tryptophan at the CDR3 end, a read error is likely. No DNA is shown, since the ends of the CDR3 on it are uncertain; the CDR3 is the one TCRdb lists. The chain combines TRBV20-1 with TRBJ2-7; no check of the table's D call, TRBD2, against the DNA was made. Counting both end residues, the CDR3 totals 11 amino acids. Germline V gene lookup returns CDR1 DFQATT and CDR2 SNEGSKA (reference sequence). The chain's CDR3 is CSARDYLSHIL.

V is TRBV2 and J is TRBJ1-2; TRBD1 matches at 7 bases. CDR3 size: 16 residues. V shed 4 bases and J 1 base; nucleotides not matched to a gene: 9. Looked up from germline, CDR1 is SNHLY and CDR2 is FYNNEI. The CDR3 nucleotides are TGTGCCAGCAGTGCTATAGGGACAGCAATTAACTATGGCTACACCTTC. Amino acid sequence: CASSAIGTAINYGYTF.

Here the CDR3 DNA reads TGTGCCATCAGATCGACAGGGGACGGGCAAGAGACCCAGTACTTC. It encodes CAIRSTGDGQETQYF. The chain recombines TRBV10-3 with TRBJ2-5; 8 bases agree with TRBD1. V trimming: 6 bases; J trimming: 2 bases; junction bases outside the gene matches: 8. The CDR3 is 15 amino acids. Per germline, CDR1 ENHRY and CDR2 SYGVKD.

The chain uses TRBV5-1 and TRBJ1-2, with D perhaps matching TRBD1 (6 bases). Germline loops: CDR1 SGHRS, CDR2 YFSETQ. Trimming left V 7 bases short and J 2 bases short, with 24 bases between. There are 17 residues in the CDR3. For the CDR3, the DNA is TGCGCCAGCTCCCCGCAGGGGTCAGGGAAGTGGAACTATGGCTACACCTTC. This gives the protein CASSPQGSGKWNYGYTF.

J is TRBJ2-3 and V is TRBV7-2; the match to TRBD2 covers 8 bases. V was clipped by 3 bases and J by 2 bases; unmatched bases: 7. Per the germline V gene, CDR1 is SGHTA and CDR2 is FQGNSA. The CDR3 totals 16 residues. CDR3 in amino acids: CASSFSAGVVTDTQYF. In DNA form, the CDR3 reads TGTGCCAGCAGCTTCTCAGCGGGGGTGGTCACAGATACGCAGTATTTT.

V and J are TRBV5-4 and TRBJ1-2; the match to TRBD1 covers 9 bases. With 2 bases clipped from V and 5 bases from J, the junction kept 1 base outside the gene matches. Per germline, CDR1 SGHNT and CDR2 YYREEE (reference sequence). This CDR3 comprises 13 residues. The CDR3 DNA sequence: TGTGCCAGCAGCTTCGACAGGGGGTATGGCTACACCTTC. The encoded protein is CASSFDRGYGYTF.

The chain joins TRBV7-9 to TRBJ2-2; no clear D gene. Trimming removed 4 bases from V and 8 bases from J, with 11 bases in between. CDR1 is SEHNR, CDR2 FQNEAQ, per germline (reference sequence). This CDR3 is built from 13 residues. CDR3 DNA: TGTGCCAGCAGCTCCGGCGTAGGGGGGGAGCTGTTTTTT. Translation gives CASSSGVGGELFF.

This chain joins TRBV6-2 or TRBV6-3 and TRBJ1-1; D perhaps matches TRBD1 (6 bases). Germline CDR1 is MNHEY and CDR2 is SVGEGT. The CDR3 has 13 residues. V was shortened by 6 bases and J by 1 base, with 9 bases between the two germline ends. The CDR3 coding sequence is TGTGCCAGCAGCGCACAGGGGAACACTGAAGCTTTCTTT. This translates into CASSAQGNTEAFF.

The genes are TRBV3-1 (or the pseudogene TRBV3-2) and TRBJ2-7; D is tentatively TRBD1 or TRBD2 (7 bases each). The CDR3 runs to 16 residues. Trimming removed 0 bases from V and 9 bases from J, with 21 bases in between. Germline V gene data show CDR1 as LGHDT and CDR2 as YNNKEL (reference sequence). The CDR3 region is CASSQDRLAAQGGQYF. In DNA form, the CDR3 reads TGTGCCAGCAGCCAAGATCGGCTAGCGGCCCAGGGGGGGCAGTACTTC.

The V gene is TRBV9, the J gene TRBJ2-7; weak D call: TRBD2 (6 bases). Trimming pared 0 bases from V and 6 bases from J, leaving 13 bases between. Germline loops: CDR1 SGDLS, CDR2 YYNGEE. CDR3 length: 14 amino acids. This chain's CDR3 is CASSVVPGGSEQYF. DNA of the CDR3: TGTGCCAGCAGCGTAGTCCCCGGGGGTTCCGAGCAGTACTTC.

This clone was picked up one time. Within the sample, other DNA sequences also encode this same CDR3. V and J are TRBV28 and TRBJ2-7; weak D call: TRBD2 (5 bases). Trimming shortened V by 3 bases and J by 3 bases, and 6 bases separated the two germline ends. Germline-derived CDR1 and CDR2 are MDHEN and SYDVKM. There are 12 residues in the CDR3. The CDR3 DNA sequence: TGTGCCAGCAGTTTGGGGAGCTACGAGCAGTACGTC. Protein product: CASSLGSYEQYV.

The rearrangement joins TRBV6-5 to TRBJ1-4; weak D call: TRBD1 (5 bases). V shed 6 bases and J shed 8 bases, with 19 bases lying between them. Germline CDR1 MNHEY, CDR2 SVGAGI. The CDR3 length is 15 residues. CDR3 sequence: CASRPLRGGLEKLFF. CDR3 sequence (DNA): TGTGCCAGCAGACCCCTTCGGGGGGGTTTAGAAAAACTGTTTTTT.

This chain links TRBV6-6 with TRBJ2-7; tentatively, D is TRBD1 (5 bases). Trimming stripped 3 bases from V and 0 bases from J, with 12 bases between. The CDR3 loop spans 15 amino acids. The germline CDR1 and CDR2 sequences are MNHNY and SVGAGI (reference sequence). Here the CDR3 DNA reads TGTGCCAGCAGTTATGGACGACAGAGCTCCTACGAGCAGTACTTC. Protein: CASSYGRQSSYEQYF.

The V gene is TRBV10-2, the J gene TRBJ1-2, with 9 bases lining up with TRBD1. After removal of 6 bases from V and 6 bases from J, the junction contained 8 bases not matched to a gene. The CDR3 has 14 amino acids. CDR1 WSHSY and CDR2 SAAADI come from the germline V gene. CDR3 region: CASRTQGARDGYTF. CDR3 nucleotide sequence: TGCGCCAGCAGAACACAGGGGGCCCGTGATGGCTACACCTTC.

V usage is TRBV7-9 and J usage is TRBJ2-5; D is uncertain. The ends were cut back, 1 base at V and 4 bases at J, with 7 bases in the middle. This CDR3 comprises 13 residues. Germline loops: CDR1 SEHNR, CDR2 FQNEAQ (reference sequence). CDR3 in amino acids: CASSLGGSETQYF. CDR3 bases: TGTGCCAGCAGCTTAGGCGGCTCAGAGACCCAGTACTTC.

The chain employs TRBV5-1 and TRBJ1-4; TRBD1 aligns across 9 bases. The CDR3 extends over 16 amino acids. Germline V lookup: CDR1 SGHRS, CDR2 YFSETQ. V lost 4 bases, J lost 8 bases, and 12 bases stayed unmatched. CDR3 residues: CASSVGPTGGQEKLFF. The CDR3 DNA reads TGCGCCAGCAGCGTAGGTCCTACAGGGGGCCAAGAAAAACTGTTTTTT.

The gene calls are TRBV6-5 and TRBJ1-5; D unresolved. Germline V gene data show CDR1 as MNHEY and CDR2 as SVGAGI. Trimming shortened V by 6 bases and J by 4 bases, and 10 bases separated the two germline ends. The CDR3 runs to 13 residues. The CDR3: CASRTRTNQPQHF. The DNA for the CDR3 is TGTGCCAGCAGGACCCGCACTAATCAGCCCCAGCATTTT.